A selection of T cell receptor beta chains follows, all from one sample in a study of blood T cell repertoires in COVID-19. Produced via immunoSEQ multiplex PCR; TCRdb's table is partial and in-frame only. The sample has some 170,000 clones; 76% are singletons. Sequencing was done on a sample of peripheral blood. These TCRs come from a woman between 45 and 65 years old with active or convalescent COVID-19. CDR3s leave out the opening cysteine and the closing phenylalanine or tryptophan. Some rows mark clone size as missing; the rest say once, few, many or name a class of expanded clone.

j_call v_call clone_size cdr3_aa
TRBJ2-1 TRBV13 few ASSLPQGRDNEQF
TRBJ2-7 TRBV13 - ASSLRTSGGTYEQY
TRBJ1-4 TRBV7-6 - ASSLNRGTNEKLF
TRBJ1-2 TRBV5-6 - ASSLNRGGRGYT
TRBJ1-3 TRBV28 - ASSPGKRATIY
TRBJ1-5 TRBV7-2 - ASSLAGGGGQPQH
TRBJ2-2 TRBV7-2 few ASSLARGEYTGELF
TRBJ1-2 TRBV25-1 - ASSESVGSWALYGYT
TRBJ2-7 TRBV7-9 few ASSPRTGWNEQY
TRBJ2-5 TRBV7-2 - ASRVGTSGEETQY
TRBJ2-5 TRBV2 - ASSEALSARGY
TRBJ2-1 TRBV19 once ASPSGGPLNEQF
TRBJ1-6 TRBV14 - ASSPRRINSPLH
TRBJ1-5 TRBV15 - ATSGEPGGNQPQH